One and the same sample provided the 18 T cell receptor beta chains below, sequenced in a study of blood T cell repertoires in COVID-19. Sequenced by immunoSEQ multiplex PCR; TCRdb stores in-frame clones only, minus some. In the table there are about 150,000 clones, 65% to 85% of which are singletons. Sample: peripheral blood. The source is a man aged 65 to 79 with active or convalescent COVID-19.

The table lists this clone with a few counts. The CDR3 region is CASSLHRVLALYGYTF. CDR3 in DNA: TGTGCCAGCAGTCTACACAGGGTATTAGCCCTCTATGGCTACACCTTC. The genes are TRBV27 and TRBJ1-2; possibly TRBD1 for D (6 bases). The CDR3 spans 16 residues. Germline V lookup: CDR1 MNHEY, CDR2 SMNVEV (reference sequence). Trimming took 5 bases from V and 4 from J, leaving 20 bases between them.

The chain carries TRBV7-2 and TRBJ1-2; 7 bases line up with TRBD1. V lost 7 bases, J lost 7 bases, and 9 bases stayed unmatched. Germline V lookup: CDR1 SGHTA, CDR2 FQGNSA. The CDR3 extends over 13 amino acids. For the CDR3, the DNA is TGTGCCAGCAACGTGGAGGGGGCGGGTGGCTACACCTTC. It yields the protein CASNVEGAGGYTF.

V usage is TRBV6-2 or TRBV6-3 and J usage is TRBJ1-5; D is uncertain. V was shortened by 5 bases and J by 3 bases, with 17 bases between the two germline ends. This CDR3 has 16 residues. Germline CDR1 MNHEY, CDR2 SVGEGT. This chain's CDR3 is CASSGRGGIFNQPQHF. Here the CDR3 DNA reads TGTGCCAGCAGTGGCCGGGGAGGGATCTTCAATCAGCCCCAGCATTTT.

The chain combines TRBV27 with TRBJ2-7; TRBD1 aligns across 7 bases. This CDR3 region has 15 residues. Unmatched junction bases numbered 11, after V lost 7 bases and J lost 2 bases. CDR1 is MNHEY, CDR2 SMNVEV, per germline (reference sequence). CDR3 sequence reads: CASNVRQGPTYEQYF. CDR3 bases: TGTGCCAGCAACGTTCGACAGGGCCCAACCTACGAGCAGTACTTC.

This clone was counted only a few times. The rearrangement uses TRBV4-3 and TRBJ1-3; D possibly corresponds to TRBD1 (5 bases). V was pared by 4 bases and J by 5 bases, with 12 bases between. Germline CDR1 is LGHNA and CDR2 is YSLEER. This CDR3 is built from 14 residues. CDR3 coding DNA: TGCGCCAGCAGCCGAGGGACTGAGAGAAACACCATATATTTT. Residues: CASSRGTERNTIYF.

The rearrangement joins TRBV11-2 to TRBJ2-7; 8 bases match TRBD2. The CDR3 totals 14 residues. Germline loops: CDR1 SGHAT, CDR2 FQNNGV. The V and J ends lost 5 bases and 7 bases, in that order; junction bases with no gene match: 10. CDR3 DNA sequence: TGTGCCAGCAGCCCTCCGGGGGGGGTTCGTGAGCAGTACTTC. Translation: CASSPPGGVREQYF.

As to this clone: Other DNA sequences in this specimen translate into the identical CDR3. V and J are TRBV9 and TRBJ2-3; D unresolved. Trimming stripped 0 bases from V and 4 bases from J, with 3 bases between. Germline-derived CDR1 and CDR2 are SGDLS and YYNGEE. This CDR3 comprises 12 residues. CDR3 nucleotide sequence: TGTGCCAGCAGCGTAGGAGCAGATACGCAGTATTTT. This codes for CASSVGADTQYF.

This clone has only a few counts. The V call is TRBV7-3, the J call TRBJ1-1; possibly TRBD1 for D (6 bases). The CDR3 extends over 13 amino acids. CDR1 SGHTA and CDR2 FQGTGA come from the germline V gene. With 4 bases removed from V and 1 base from J, the gap between germline ends came to 7 bases. Here the CDR3 reads CASSSQGNTEAFF. Written as DNA, the CDR3 is TGTGCCAGCAGCTCACAGGGGAACACTGAAGCTTTCTTT.

The gene calls are TRBV29-1 and TRBJ1-1; 12 bases line up with TRBD1. Germline V CDR1 and CDR2: SQVTM, ANQGSEA. The CDR3 loop spans 14 amino acids. V was clipped by 6 bases and J by 1 base; unmatched bases: 3. CDR3 bases: TGCAGCGTCGGGACAGGGGGCTCGAACACTGAAGCTTTCTTT. It specifies CSVGTGGSNTEAFF.

This clone occurred a few times. The chain combines TRBV5-1 with TRBJ1-1, with D possibly matching TRBD1 (5 bases). From germline, CDR1 is SGHRS and CDR2 YFSETQ. This CDR3 region has 13 residues. Between the trimmed V and J ends, which lost 2 bases and 1 base, there was a span of 6 bases. The CDR3 DNA is TGCGCCAGCAGCTTCAGGGAGAACACTGAAGCTTTCTTT. This gives the protein CASSFRENTEAFF.

CDR3 bases: TGTGCCACCAGCGCCTGGGGGGGGACGGAAGAGACCCAGTACTTC. Its protein product is CATSAWGGTEETQYF. The V and J genes are TRBV24-1 and TRBJ2-5; 7 bases are shared with TRBD2. The CDR3 contains 15 residues. Germline assignment: CDR1 KGHDR and CDR2 SFDVKD. Unmatched junction bases numbered 10, after V lost 7 bases and J lost 3 bases.

This chain joins TRBV28 and TRBJ1-4; TRBD1 might be the D (5 bases). Trimming pared 6 bases from V and 5 bases from J, leaving 22 bases between. This CDR3 spans 17 amino acids. Germline assignment: CDR1 MDHEN and CDR2 SYDVKM. The CDR3 sequence is CASRPSGPRRGNEKLFF. The CDR3 nucleotides read TGTGCCAGCAGACCCAGCGGACCTCGGAGGGGCAATGAAAAACTGTTTTTT.

V gene TRBV9 combines with J gene TRBJ2-7; D might be TRBD1 (6 bases). Trimming took 0 bases from V and 3 from J, leaving 16 bases between them. The CDR3 has 16 amino acids. Germline V gene sequence: CDR1 SGDLS, CDR2 YYNGEE. The CDR3 sequence is CASSVAGDTPIYEQYF. DNA of the CDR3: TGTGCCAGCAGCGTAGCTGGGGACACTCCAATCTACGAGCAGTACTTC.

V and J are TRBV5-8 and TRBJ2-5; TRBD1 agrees at 10 bases. Germline V gene lookup returns CDR1 SGHTS and CDR2 YDEGEE. The CDR3 is 15 amino acids. V dropped 4 bases and J dropped 5; count of bases not matched to a gene: 8. In DNA form, the CDR3 reads TGTGCCAGCAGCGTACCGACAGGGGGCGTGGAGACCCAGTACTTC. Encoded protein: CASSVPTGGVETQYF. The full variable domain, completed using reference TRBV5-8 and TRBJ2-5, is EAGVTQSPTHLIKTRGQQATLRCSPISGHTSVYWYQQALGLGLQFLLWYDEGEERNRGNFPPRFSGRQFPNYSSELNVNALELEDSALYLCASSVPTGGVETQYFGPGTRLLVL.

The chain couples TRBV30 to TRBJ1-5; perhaps TRBD1 as D (5 bases). Looked up from germline, CDR1 is GTSNPN and CDR2 is SVGIG (reference sequence). The CDR3 is 13 residues long. The V end lost 5 bases, the J end lost 5 bases, and 13 bases lay between the germline ends. The CDR3 reads CAWEAGGDQPQHF. The CDR3 nucleotides are TGTGCCTGGGAGGCGGGGGGTGATCAGCCCCAGCATTTT.

The CDR3, as DNA: TGCGCCAGCAGCTTGGGCCCCCGCCGGGGCTCCTACAATGAGCAGTTCTTC. The encoded protein is CASSLGPRRGSYNEQFF. V usage is TRBV5-1 and J usage is TRBJ2-1; a weak D match, TRBD2 (5 bases). Germline CDR1 SGHRS, CDR2 YFSETQ. With 0 bases removed from V and 0 bases from J, the gap between germline ends came to 13 bases. The CDR3 contains 17 residues.

In its sample, this clone was seen once. The CDR3 here is CASSEAGRQPQHF. The CDR3 DNA reads as TGCGCCAGCAGTGAGGCAGGGAGGCAGCCCCAGCATTTT. The rearrangement uses TRBV10-2 and TRBJ1-5; maybe TRBD1 (5 bases). Germline V gives CDR1 WSHSY, CDR2 SAAADI. The CDR3 is made up of 13 amino acids. Between the trimmed V and J ends, which lost 2 bases and 7 bases, there was a span of 9 bases.

The chain carries TRBV2 and TRBJ2-7, with D possibly matching TRBD2 (6 bases). This CDR3 region has 13 residues. Germline V lookup: CDR1 SNHLY, CDR2 FYNNEI. Trimming left V 5 bases short and J 5 bases short, with 13 bases between. CDR3 protein: CASSILLANEQYF. CDR3 DNA sequence: TGTGCCAGCAGTATTCTCCTAGCGAACGAGCAGTACTTC. Looking up the rest from reference TRBV2 and TRBJ2-7 gives the full variable domain: EPEVTQTPSHQVTQMGQEVILRCVPISNHLYFYWYRQILGQKVEFLVSFYNNEISEKSEIFDDQFSVERPDGSNFTLKIRSTKLEDSAMYFCASSILLANEQYFGPGTRLTVT.